This T cell receptor (beta chain) appears in the sequencing data of a study of cytomegalovirus exposure and HLA in healthy donors. Points on this clone: What it recognizes is unknown.

Study-level points and caveats: Confirmation in vitro established that three CMV-associated chains were specific for CMV antigens. Sequencing had likely introduced a cluster of highly shared sequence variants as an artifact.

With 3 bases clipped from V and 3 bases from J, the junction kept 3 bases outside the gene matches. This CDR3 spans 14 amino acids. Looked up from germline, CDR1 is KGHSH and CDR2 is LQKENI. PCR involved 60 Vbeta and 13 Jbeta primers. The protocol was immunoSEQ multiplex PCR, while the TCRdb copy is restricted to in-frame clones and leaves out a portion. Here the sample spans some 130,000 clones, 80% being singletons. This sequence joins TRBV18 and TRBJ2-5; 8 bases match TRBD1. The sequenced material came from PBMCs. The clonotype comes from a male donor in good health and CMV-seronegative. This CDR3 is CASSPPTGEETQYF. As DNA, the CDR3 is TGTGCCAGCTCACCCCCGACAGGGGAAGAGACCCAGTACTTC.